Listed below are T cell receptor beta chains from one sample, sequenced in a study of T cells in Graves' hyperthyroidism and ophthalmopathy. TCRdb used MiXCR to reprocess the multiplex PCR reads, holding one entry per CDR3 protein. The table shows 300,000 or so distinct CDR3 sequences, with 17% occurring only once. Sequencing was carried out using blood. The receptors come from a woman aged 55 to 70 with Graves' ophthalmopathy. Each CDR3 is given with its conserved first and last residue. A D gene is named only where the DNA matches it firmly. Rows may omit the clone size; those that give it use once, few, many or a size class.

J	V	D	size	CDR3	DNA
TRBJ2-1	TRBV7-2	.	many	CASSFLLGFNEQFF	TGTGCCAGCAGCTTCCTTTTAGGTTTCAATGAGCAGTTCTTC
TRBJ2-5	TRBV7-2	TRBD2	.	CASSSKLAGGKGQETQYF	TGTGCCAGCAGCTCAAAACTAGCGGGGGGGAAAGGTCAAGAGACCCAGTACTTC
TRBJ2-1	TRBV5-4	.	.	CASSLSSGSSYNEQFF	TGTGCCAGCAGCTTGAGTAGCGGAAGCTCCTACAATGAGCAGTTCTTC
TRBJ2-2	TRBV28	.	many	CASSRDTTGELFF	TGTGCCAGCAGCCGCGACACGACCGGGGAGCTGTTTTTT
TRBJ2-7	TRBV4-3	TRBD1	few	CASSQDRTGVGEQYF	TGCGCCAGCAGCCAAGATAGGACAGGGGTCGGCGAGCAGTACTTC
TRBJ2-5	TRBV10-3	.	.	CAISESVNQWGNQETQYF	TGTGCCATCAGTGAGTCGGTAAATCAATGGGGGAACCAAGAGACCCAGTACTTC
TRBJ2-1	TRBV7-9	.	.	CASSSPGQNEQFF	TGTGCCAGCAGCTCACCGGGACAAAATGAGCAGTTCTTC
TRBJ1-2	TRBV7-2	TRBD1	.	CASSLSAGGLGYTF	TGTGCCAGCAGCTTATCGGCAGGGGGCCTTGGCTACACCTTC
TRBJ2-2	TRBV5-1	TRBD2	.	CASSLSTGREMIGELFF	TGTGCCAGCAGCTTGTCTACTGGGCGGGAGATGATCGGGGAGCTGTTTTTT
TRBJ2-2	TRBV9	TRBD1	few	CASSSPRWGQRDGELFF	TGTGCCAGCAGCTCCCCTAGATGGGGACAGAGGGACGGGGAGCTGTTTTTT
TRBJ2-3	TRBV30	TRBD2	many	CAWGYSGEGADTQYF	TGTGCCTGGGGGTACAGTGGGGAGGGAGCAGATACGCAGTATTTT
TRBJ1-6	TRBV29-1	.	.	CSASAGGGSPLHF	TGCAGCGCCTCCGCGGGAGGCGGTTCACCCCTCCACTTT
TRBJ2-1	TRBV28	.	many	CASQDSYNEQFF	TGTGCCAGCCAGGACAGCTACAATGAGCAGTTCTTC
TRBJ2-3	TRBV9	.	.	CASSAMNLLGGYGTQYF	TGTGCCAGCAGCGCAATGAACTTGTTGGGGGGATACGGTACGCAGTATTTT
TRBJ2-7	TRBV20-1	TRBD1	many	CSARDRQGFYEQYF	TGCAGTGCTAGAGACCGACAGGGATTCTACGAGCAGTACTTC
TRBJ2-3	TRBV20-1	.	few	CRGGEPDTQYF	TGCAGGGGGGGTGAGCCAGATACGCAGTATTTT
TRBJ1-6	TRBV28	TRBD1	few	CASSLTGRSLHF	TGTGCCAGCAGTTTGACAGGGCGGTCCCTCCACTTT
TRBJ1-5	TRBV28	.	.	CASSTDRRNQPQHF	TGTGCCAGCAGCACCGACAGGCGCAATCAGCCCCAGCATTTT
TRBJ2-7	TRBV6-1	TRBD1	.	CASAEDRGRDEQYF	TGTGCCAGCGCCGAAGACAGGGGGAGGGACGAGCAGTACTTC
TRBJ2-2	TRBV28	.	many	CASSLWGGSGTGELFF	TGTGCCAGCAGTTTATGGGGTGGGAGCGGGACCGGGGAGCTGTTTTTT
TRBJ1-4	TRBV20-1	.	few	CSASLIQISREKLFF	TGCAGTGCTTCATTAATACAGATCTCTCGGGAAAAACTGTTTTTT
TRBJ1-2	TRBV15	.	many	CATSRDTDGLYGYTF	TGTGCCACCAGCAGAGATACGGACGGACTCTATGGCTACACCTTC
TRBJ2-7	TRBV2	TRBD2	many	CASSEMGGGYEQYF	TGTGCCAGCAGTGAAATGGGGGGAGGGTACGAGCAGTACTTC
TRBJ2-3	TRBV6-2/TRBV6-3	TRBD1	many	CAAQTGATDTQYF	TGTGCCGCCCAGACAGGGGCAACAGATACGCAGTATTTT
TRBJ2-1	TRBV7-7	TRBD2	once	CASSSGTSAGNEQFF	TGTGCCAGCAGCTCCGGGACTAGCGCTGGTAATGAGCAGTTCTTC
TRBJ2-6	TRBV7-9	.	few	CASSSTEGGSGANVLTF	TGTGCCAGCAGCTCAACAGAAGGGGGCTCTGGGGCCAACGTCCTGACTTTC
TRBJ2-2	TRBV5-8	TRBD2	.	CASSQDAGLANTGELFF	TGTGCCAGCAGCCAAGATGCGGGACTAGCGAACACCGGGGAGCTGTTTTTT
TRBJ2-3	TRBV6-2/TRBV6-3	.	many	CASSDLGPAQGTQYF	TGTGCCAGCAGTGACTTGGGACCGGCACAGGGTACGCAGTATTTT
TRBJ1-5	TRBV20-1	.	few	CSAREGTPTGPQHF	TGCAGTGCTAGAGAAGGGACCCCCACGGGGCCCCAGCATTTT
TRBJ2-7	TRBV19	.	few	CASSQRRLTTYEQYF	TGTGCCAGTAGCCAGCGACGATTAACTACCTACGAGCAGTACTTC
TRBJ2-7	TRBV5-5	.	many	CASSLAAGSSYEQYF	TGTGCCAGCAGCTTGGCGGCTGGAAGCTCCTACGAGCAGTACTTC
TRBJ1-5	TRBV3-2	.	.	CAISASGRDQPQHF	TGTGCCATCAGTGCCTCAGGGAGGGATCAGCCCCAGCATTTT
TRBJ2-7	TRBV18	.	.	CASSSPIHSYEQYF	TGTGCCAGCTCGTCGCCGATCCACTCCTACGAGCAGTACTTC
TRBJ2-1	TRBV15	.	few	CATSREGSYNEQFF	TGTGCCACCAGCAGAGAAGGGTCCTACAATGAGCAGTTCTTC
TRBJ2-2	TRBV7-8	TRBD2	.	CASSQYGTSGGTNTGELFF	TGTGCCAGCAGCCAATACGGGACTAGCGGGGGAACGAACACCGGGGAGCTGTTTTTT
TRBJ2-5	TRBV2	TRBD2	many	CASRTSGAQETQYF	TGTGCCAGCAGGACTAGCGGGGCCCAAGAGACCCAGTACTTC
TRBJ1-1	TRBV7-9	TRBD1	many	CASMWVTGATEAFF	TGTGCCAGCATGTGGGTGACAGGGGCCACTGAAGCTTTCTTT
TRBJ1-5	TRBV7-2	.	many	CASSFWNQPQHF	TGTGCCAGCAGCTTCTGGAATCAGCCCCAGCATTTT
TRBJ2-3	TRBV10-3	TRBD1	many	CAISGDTGGDTQYF	TGTGCCATCTCCGGGGATACAGGGGGAGATACGCAGTATTTT
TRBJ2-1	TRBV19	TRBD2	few	CASSLRTSGRLGEQFF	TGTGCCAGTAGTCTCAGGACTAGCGGGAGATTGGGTGAGCAGTTCTTC